This T cell receptor beta chain was retrieved from a study of blood T cell repertoires in COVID-19. Across the whole study: Spain, Italy and the United States supplied samples that represented acute and convalescent COVID-19. T cells, B-cell-depleted T cells, or PBMCs supplied cDNA or gDNA.

While infection was still active, Seattle patients were enrolled and then followed longitudinally. Germline CDR1 is SGHRS and CDR2 is YFSETQ. CDR3 length: 15 amino acids. The germline V and J ends were trimmed by 4 bases and 9 bases, with 17 bases remaining between them. Per the authors' pipeline: By means of reference gene primer amplification, nucleated cell counts were estimated. Sequencing used immunoSEQ multiplex PCR; TCRdb keeps in-frame clones, though not all of them. That table supplies the V and J calls and clone size; D and trimming were determined from the DNA. Altogether about 49,000 clones are present, 81% being singletons, with the ten largest covering about a fifth. This clone showed up just a few times.

The V and J genes are TRBV5-1 and TRBJ1-6, with D tentatively TRBD1 (5 bases). The TCR comes from an elderly woman with COVID-19, enrolled during active disease. The sequenced sample was peripheral blood. The CDR3 reads CASSPSGRDVSPLHF. The CDR3 DNA sequence: TGCGCCAGCAGCCCCTCGGGGAGGGACGTTTCACCCCTCCACTTT.